Listed below are T cell receptor beta chains from one sample, sequenced in a study of T cell changes during pregnancy in multiple sclerosis. Some clones are missing from TCRdb's copy, which holds only in-frame ones; the method was immunoSEQ multiplex PCR. The data hold tens of thousands of clones, with roughly 92% observed a single time. The material was peripheral blood, obtained after pregnancy. These receptors were obtained from a female donor with multiple sclerosis, enrolled in a pregnancy study. The CDR3 runs from the conserved cysteine through the conserved F or W. The order of the fields is J gene, D gene, clone size, V gene, CDR3 protein, CDR3 DNA. A D gene is named only where the DNA matches it firmly. Where a row states a size, it is once, few, many or the class of an expanded clone; other rows omit it.

TRBJ1-2	TRBD1	-	TRBV30	CAWSTGTGAHYGYTF	TGTGCCTGGAGTACCGGGACAGGGGCCCACTATGGCTACACCTTC
TRBJ1-5	TRBD1	once	TRBV19	CASKPGQGVSSNQPQHF	TGTGCCAGCAAACCGGGACAGGGGGTTTCTAGCAATCAGCCCCAGCATTTT
TRBJ1-3	-	once	TRBV11-2	CASSLEGQGGNTIYF	TGTGCCAGCAGCTTAGAGGGCCAGGGTGGAAACACCATATATTTT
TRBJ1-4	-	-	TRBV5-1	CASSPGTPTNEKLFF	TGCGCCAGCAGCCCAGGGACACCAACTAATGAAAAACTGTTTTTT
TRBJ1-5	-	-	TRBV15	CATSRGSRLQHF	TGTGCCACCAGCAGAGGATCGCGCCTACAGCATTTT
TRBJ2-7	TRBD1	-	TRBV7-6	CASSTGTGGPYEQYF	TGTGCCAGCAGCACTGGGACAGGGGGCCCCTACGAGCAGTACTTC
TRBJ1-1	TRBD1	-	TRBV7-9	CASRPPGTGWWENTEAFF	TGTGCCAGCAGACCCCCAGGGACAGGGTGGTGGGAGAACACTGAAGCTTTCTTT
TRBJ2-3	-	-	TRBV12-5	CASAKGLINTDTQYF	TGTGCTAGTGCAAAGGGACTCATTAACACAGATACGCAGTATTTT
TRBJ1-6	-	-	TRBV18	CASSPPGIGSSYNSPLHF	TGTGCCAGCTCACCACCGGGTATTGGGAGCTCCTATAATTCACCCCTCCACTTT
TRBJ2-7	-	-	TRBV5-4	CASSSPGIYYEQYF	TGTGCCAGCAGCTCACCGGGAATTTACTACGAGCAGTACTTC
TRBJ1-6	-	-	TRBV6-5	CATREGNSPLHF	TGTGCCACCCGAGAGGGTAATTCACCCCTCCACTTT
TRBJ2-4	TRBD2	-	TRBV14	CARPRAGENIQYF	TGTGCCAGACCCCGGGCGGGGGAAAACATTCAGTACTTC
TRBJ2-6	-	-	TRBV5-4	CASSTLSVSGASGANVLTF	TGTGCCAGCAGCACCCTCAGTGTTAGCGGAGCCTCTGGGGCCAACGTCCTGACTTTC
TRBJ1-2	TRBD1	-	TRBV10-1	CASSESRVGGAEANYGYTF	TGCGCCAGCAGTGAGTCGCGGGTAGGGGGCGCCGAAGCTAACTATGGCTACACCTTC
TRBJ1-3	-	once	TRBV2	CASTADFGNTIYF	TGTGCCAGCACGGCGGACTTTGGAAACACCATATATTTT
TRBJ1-2	-	-	TRBV19	CASSTRLGGDYGYTF	TGTGCCAGTAGTACGCGCCTGGGGGGGGACTATGGCTACACCTTC
TRBJ2-5	-	-	TRBV29-1	CSVEEAQAETQYF	TGCAGCGTTGAAGAGGCACAGGCGGAGACCCAGTACTTC
TRBJ1-5	-	-	TRBV7-8	CASSLETGPNQPQHF	TGTGCCAGCAGCTTAGAGACAGGTCCTAATCAGCCCCAGCATTTT
TRBJ1-5	-	-	TRBV2	CASSDFRVEQPQHF	TGTGCCAGCAGTGACTTCAGGGTGGAACAGCCCCAGCATTTT
TRBJ1-2	-	-	TRBV6-1	CASRPQPGDYGYTF	TGTGCCAGCAGACCCCAGCCGGGGGACTATGGCTACACCTTC
TRBJ1-3	-	-	TRBV25-1	CASSAPGGNTIYF	TGTGCCAGCAGTGCCCCGGGGGGAAACACCATATATTTT
TRBJ2-1	TRBD2	once	TRBV5-6	CASSLLGTSVYNEQFF	TGTGCCAGCAGCTTGTTAGGGACTAGCGTATACAATGAGCAGTTCTTC